These 23 T cell receptor beta chains were all obtained from the same sample, sequenced in a study of blood T cell repertoires in COVID-19. Sequencing was performed with immunoSEQ multiplex PCR; in TCRdb, only in-frame clones are kept and a portion is missing. The sample has fewer than 250,000 clones, around 80% seen once. Sequencing was performed on peripheral blood. The origin of the receptors is an elderly woman with acute or convalescent COVID-19.

The chain recombines TRBV5-1 with TRBJ2-3; 9 bases are a match to TRBD2. This CDR3 region has 16 residues. Looked up from germline, CDR1 is SGHRS and CDR2 is YFSETQ. V lost 1 base and J lost 2; bases outside the gene matches: 5. The CDR3 sequence: CASSLTASGDTDTQYF. The CDR3 nucleotides are TGCGCCAGCAGCTTGACGGCTAGCGGGGACACAGATACGCAGTATTTT.

The rearrangement joins TRBV3-1 (or the pseudogene TRBV3-2) to TRBJ2-7; D possibly corresponds to TRBD2 (5 bases). This CDR3 is built from 12 residues. Germline CDR1 and CDR2: LGHDT and YNNKEL (reference sequence). Trimming took 6 bases from V and 3 from J, leaving 9 bases between them. The CDR3 DNA sequence: TGTGCCAGCAGTCGGGAAGACTACGAGCAGTACTTC. This gives the protein CASSREDYEQYF.

The rearrangement links TRBV3-1 (or the pseudogene TRBV3-2) to TRBJ2-1; 7 positions match TRBD2. The germline V gene encodes CDR1 LGHDT and CDR2 YNNKEL (reference sequence). V lost 2 bases and J lost 8; bases outside the gene matches: 15. CDR3 size: 17 residues. CDR3 DNA sequence: TGTGCCAGCAGCCAATGGGGAGAGGGAAGCGGGGAGGATGAGCAGTTCTTC. It specifies CASSQWGEGSGEDEQFF.

The V and J genes are TRBV6-5 and TRBJ1-5; 7 positions agree with TRBD1. J was trimmed by 5 bases and V by 7 bases; bases with no gene match: 11. CDR1 and CDR2 from the germline V gene are MNHEY and SVGAGI. The CDR3 is 15 amino acids. This CDR3 reads CASTLDRVGYQPQHF. The CDR3 nucleotides read TGTGCCAGCACTCTAGACAGGGTTGGTTATCAGCCCCAGCATTTT.

This sequence joins TRBV10-3 and TRBJ2-5; 8 bases are shared with TRBD2. Per germline, CDR1 ENHRY and CDR2 SYGVKD. V dropped 1 base and J dropped 2; count of bases not matched to a gene: 3. The CDR3 has 15 residues. CDR3 region: CAISEFSGAQETQYF. CDR3 nucleotides: TGTGCCATCAGTGAGTTTAGCGGGGCACAAGAGACCCAGTACTTC.

The CDR3: CASGRGDRGQTNTEAFF. The CDR3 nucleotides read TGTGCTAGTGGCCGGGGGGACAGGGGGCAGACGAACACTGAAGCTTTCTTT. This chain uses TRBV12-5 with TRBJ1-1, with 12 bases lining up with TRBD1. The CDR3 loop spans 17 amino acids. Trimming at V came to 6 bases and at J to 1 base, leaving 9 bases not matched to a gene. CDR1 and CDR2 from the germline V gene are LGHNT and FRNRAP.

V gene TRBV19 combines with J gene TRBJ2-1, with 8 bases that match TRBD1. Losses at the gene ends were 7 bases for V and 6 bases for J; bases not matched to a gene: 8. Germline lookup yields CDR1 LNHDA and CDR2 SQIVND (reference sequence). The CDR3 has 14 amino acids. CDR3 bases: TGTGCCAGTACACCGGGACAGGAGCCCAATGAGCAGTTCTTC. Translated, it gives CASTPGQEPNEQFF. Using reference TRBV19 and TRBJ2-1 for the parts outside the CDR3, the full variable domain is DGGITQSPKYLFRKEGQNVTLSCEQNLNHDAMYWYRQDPGQGLRLIYYSQIVNDFQKGDIAEGYSVSREKKESFPLTVTSAQKNPTAFYLCASTPGQEPNEQFFGPGTRLTVL.

This chain uses TRBV7-3 with TRBJ2-5, with 8 bases identical to TRBD1. The V gene end was trimmed by 4 bases and the J gene end by 4 bases; junction bases not matched to a gene: 2. The CDR3 runs to 13 residues. From germline, CDR1 is SGHTA and CDR2 FQGTGA. CDR3 nucleotides: TGTGCCAGCAGCTCGGACAGGGTAGAGACCCAGTACTTC. It codes for CASSSDRVETQYF. The entire variable domain, with the rest obtained from reference TRBV7-3 and TRBJ2-5, is as follows: GAGVSQTPSNKVTEKGKYVELRCDPISGHTALYWYRQSLGQGPEFLIYFQGTGAADDSGLPNDRFFAVRPEGSVSTLKIQRTERGDSAVYLCASSSDRVETQYFGPGTRLLVL.

This clone was counted once. In DNA form, the CDR3 reads TGTGCCAGCGGGACAGAGAAAAACATTCAGTACTTC. This encodes CASGTEKNIQYF. V is TRBV3-1 (or the pseudogene TRBV3-2) and J is TRBJ2-4, with TRBD1 matching over 7 bases. Germline loops: CDR1 LGHDT, CDR2 YNNKEL (reference sequence). This CDR3 is 12 amino acids long. Trimming took 8 bases from V and 4 from J; bases not matched to a gene: 2.

This rearrangement joins TRBV6-5 to TRBJ1-4; a possible D gene is TRBD1 (6 bases). The CDR3 loop spans 14 amino acids. Trimming took 10 bases from V and 8 from J, leaving 20 bases between them. Germline V gene lookup returns CDR1 MNHEY and CDR2 SVGAGI. The CDR3 sequence is CATRPGTPTEKLFF. CDR3 bases: TGTGCCACTCGGCCCGGGACACCGACAGAAAAACTGTTTTTT.

The V gene is TRBV5-1, the J gene TRBJ1-1, with D possibly TRBD1 on 5 matching bases. Germline CDR1 reads SGHRS; CDR2 reads YFSETQ. Trimming left V 6 bases short and J 0 bases short, with 12 bases between. This CDR3 region has 14 residues. The CDR3 DNA reads TGCGCCAGCATGCCAGGGTCAATGAACACTGAAGCTTTCTTT. This translates into CASMPGSMNTEAFF.

The DNA for the CDR3 is TGTGCCAGCAGTGAAGCTGCGGCAGGGGGGAGGTATGGCTACACCTTC. Encoded protein: CASSEAAAGGRYGYTF. The rearrangement links TRBV6-1 to TRBJ1-2; 7 bases are a match to TRBD1. Germline V CDR1 and CDR2: MNHNS, SASEGT. After removal of 0 bases from V and 5 bases from J, the junction contained 9 bases not matched to a gene. The CDR3 has 16 residues.

This sequence joins TRBV18 and TRBJ1-4; 7 bases fit TRBD1. The CDR3 contains 16 residues. After removal of 3 bases from V and 2 bases from J, the junction contained 6 bases not matched to a gene. Germline values: CDR1 KGHSH, CDR2 LQKENI. The CDR3 loop reads CASSPPKGATNEKLFF. The CDR3 region has the DNA TGTGCCAGCTCACCCCCCAAGGGGGCGACTAATGAAAAACTGTTTTTT. Full variable domain (rest looked up from reference TRBV18 and TRBJ1-4): NAGVMQNPRHLVRRRGQEARLRCSPMKGHSHVYWYRQLPEEGLKFMVYLQKENIIDESGMPKERFSAEFPKEGPSILRIQQVVRGDSAAYFCASSPPKGATNEKLFFGSGTQLSVL.

The rearrangement joins TRBV24-1 to TRBJ2-2; 10 bases agree with TRBD2. The CDR3 spans 16 residues. J gave up 6 bases and V 4 bases, and 7 bases lay outside the gene matches. Germline V gene data show CDR1 as KGHDR and CDR2 as SFDVKD. For the CDR3, the DNA is TGTGCCACCAGTGACTTAGCGGGAGGTCCAGCCGGGGAGCTGTTTTTT. It codes for CATSDLAGGPAGELFF.

The chain has TRBV6-2 or TRBV6-3 and TRBJ1-5, with TRBD1 identical over 9 bases. Trimming removed 0 bases from V and 4 bases from J; junction bases left unmatched: 10. The CDR3 loop spans 18 amino acids. Germline loops: CDR1 MNHEY, CDR2 SVGEGT. For the CDR3, the DNA is TGTGCCAGCAGTTACTCATCCGGGACAGGGTTGTATAATCAGCCCCAGCATTTT. It is translated as CASSYSSGTGLYNQPQHF.

This chain links TRBV19 with TRBJ2-3, with 13 nucleotides matching TRBD2. Per germline, CDR1 LNHDA and CDR2 SQIVND (reference sequence). The V gene end was trimmed by 7 bases and the J gene end by 1 base; junction bases not matched to a gene: 8. The length of the CDR3 is 17 residues. As DNA, the CDR3 is TGTGCCAGTAAAAAACTAGCGGGAGGGCAAGGCACAGATACGCAGTATTTT. Translation: CASKKLAGGQGTDTQYF.

This clone has a count of ten or more. The chain links TRBV19 to TRBJ2-1; D might be TRBD2 (5 bases). The V end lost 7 bases, the J end lost 6 bases, and 13 bases lay between the germline ends. The CDR3 contains 13 residues. The germline V gene encodes CDR1 LNHDA and CDR2 SQIVND (reference sequence). CDR3 loop: CASTRGQFNEQFF. Here the CDR3 DNA reads TGTGCCAGTACTCGAGGGCAATTCAATGAGCAGTTCTTC.

This rearrangement joins TRBV5-6 to TRBJ2-7; 9 bases are a match to TRBD1. Germline V CDR1 and CDR2: SGHDT, YYEEEE. The CDR3 consists of 16 residues. J gave up 3 bases and V 0 bases, and 7 bases lay outside the gene matches. The CDR3 loop reads CASSLGGTGYSYEQYF. The CDR3 DNA is TGTGCCAGCAGCTTGGGGGGGACAGGGTATAGCTACGAGCAGTACTTC. The whole variable domain, remainder taken from reference TRBV5-6 and TRBJ2-7, is DAGVTQSPTHLIKTRGQQVTLRCSPKSGHDTVSWYQQALGQGPQFIFQYYEEEERQRGNFPDRFSGHQFPNYSSELNVNALLLGDSALYLCASSLGGTGYSYEQYFGPGTRLTVT.

The chain employs TRBV6-1 and TRBJ2-3; 8 bases are a match to TRBD2. Per the germline V gene, CDR1 is MNHNS and CDR2 is SASEGT. J gave up 0 bases and V 2 bases, and 10 bases lay outside the gene matches. CDR3 length: 18 residues. The CDR3 sequence is CASSETAKLAASTDTQYF. In nucleotides, the CDR3 is TGTGCCAGCAGTGAAACCGCTAAACTAGCGGCTAGCACAGATACGCAGTATTTT.

This chain joins TRBV28 and TRBJ2-5; the D gene is possibly TRBD2 (6 bases). The CDR3 loop spans 12 amino acids. Trimming stripped 3 bases from V and 7 bases from J, with 9 bases between. The germline CDR1 and CDR2 sequences are MDHEN and SYDVKM. The CDR3 here is CASSLQGGTQYF. As DNA, the CDR3 is TGTGCCAGCAGTTTGCAGGGAGGGACCCAGTACTTC.

The chain uses TRBV7-3 and TRBJ2-3, with 9 bases fitting TRBD2. This CDR3 is 21 amino acids long. In germline, CDR1 is SGHTA, CDR2 FQGTGA. The trim removed 1 base at V and 3 bases at J, leaving 20 bases unmatched. Here the CDR3 DNA reads TGTGCCAGCAGCTTAAGCGTGGGAGCGGGAGGTCAACCGGAGAGAACAGATACGCAGTATTTT. Protein product: CASSLSVGAGGQPERTDTQYF.

This clone was recorded many times. The chain uses TRBV7-3 and TRBJ2-1, with 7 bases aligning to TRBD1. V shed 0 bases, J shed 4 bases, and the junction held 3 bases outside the gene matches. From germline, CDR1 is SGHTA and CDR2 FQGTGA. The CDR3 sequence is 15 residues long. Here the CDR3 DNA reads TGTGCCAGCAGCTTAACGGGGGACAGATACAATGAGCAGTTCTTC. This encodes CASSLTGDRYNEQFF.

V is TRBV25-1 and J is TRBJ2-1, with 8 bases matching TRBD1. J lost 6 bases, V lost 4 bases, and 8 bases had no gene match. The CDR3 spans 15 residues. Germline V gives CDR1 MGHDK, CDR2 SYGVNS. As DNA, the CDR3 is TGTGCCAGCAGTGCCCAGTGGACAGGGAGCAATGAGCAGTTCTTC. This sequence encodes CASSAQWTGSNEQFF.